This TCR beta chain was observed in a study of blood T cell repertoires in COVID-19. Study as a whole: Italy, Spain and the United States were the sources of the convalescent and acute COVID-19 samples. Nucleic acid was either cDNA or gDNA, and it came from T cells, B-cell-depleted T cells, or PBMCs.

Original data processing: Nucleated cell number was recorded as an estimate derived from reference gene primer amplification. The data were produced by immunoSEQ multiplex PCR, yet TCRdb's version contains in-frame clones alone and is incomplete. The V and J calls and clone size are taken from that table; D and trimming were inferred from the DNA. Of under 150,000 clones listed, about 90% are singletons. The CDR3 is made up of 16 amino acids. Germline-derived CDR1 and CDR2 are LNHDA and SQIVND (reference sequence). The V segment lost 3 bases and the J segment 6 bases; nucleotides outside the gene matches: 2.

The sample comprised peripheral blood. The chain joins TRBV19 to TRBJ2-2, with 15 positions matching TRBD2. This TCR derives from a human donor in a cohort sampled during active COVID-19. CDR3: CASSIRTSGRAGELFF. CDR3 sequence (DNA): TGTGCCAGTAGTATTAGGACTAGCGGGAGGGCCGGGGAGCTGTTTTTT.